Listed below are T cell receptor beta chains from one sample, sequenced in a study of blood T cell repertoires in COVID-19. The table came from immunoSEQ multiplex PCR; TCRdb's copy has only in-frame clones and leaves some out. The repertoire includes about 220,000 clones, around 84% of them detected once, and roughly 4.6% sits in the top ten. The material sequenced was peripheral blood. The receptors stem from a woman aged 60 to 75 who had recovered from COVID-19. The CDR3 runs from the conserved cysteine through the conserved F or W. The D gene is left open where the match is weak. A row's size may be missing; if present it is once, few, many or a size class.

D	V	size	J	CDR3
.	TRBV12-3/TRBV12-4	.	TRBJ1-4	CASSFYGRLFF
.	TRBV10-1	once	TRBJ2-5	CASSPGTSLGETQYF
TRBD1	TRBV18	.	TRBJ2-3	CASSPGNRGRGDTQYF
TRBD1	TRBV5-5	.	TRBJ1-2	CASSLRTGVGGYTF
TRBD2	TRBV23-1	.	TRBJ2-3	CASSPPLLAGGNSTDTQYF
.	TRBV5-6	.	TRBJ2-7	CASSGPHRAYEQYF
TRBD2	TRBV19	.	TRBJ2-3	CASSNLAGGPHTQYF
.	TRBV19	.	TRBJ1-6	CASSAGSYNSPLHF
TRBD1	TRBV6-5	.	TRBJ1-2	CASSYLTGGYGYTF
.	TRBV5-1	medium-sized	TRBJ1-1	CASSLSGMNTEAFF